The source of this TCR beta chain is a study of cytomegalovirus exposure and HLA in healthy donors. The study ran its PCR with 60 Vbeta and 13 Jbeta primers. Assay used: immunoSEQ multiplex PCR; TCRdb lists only in-frame clones, some missing. This table holds 100,000 to 150,000 clones, approximately 80% found once. This CDR3 contains 15 residues. Germline V lookup: CDR1 SEHNR, CDR2 FQNEAQ (reference sequence). With 2 bases removed from V and 6 bases from J, the gap between germline ends came to 13 bases. The chain links TRBV7-9 to TRBJ1-4, with D possibly being TRBD1 (5 bases). This receptor was obtained from a boy aged 2 to 10 in good health and CMV-seronegative. Sequencing used PBMCs. DNA of the CDR3: TGTGCCAGCAGCTTACAGAACCGCAGGGATGAAAAACTGTTTTTT. Its translation: CASSLQNRRDEKLFF. Full variable domain (missing parts from reference TRBV7-9 and TRBJ1-4): DTGVSQNPRHKITKRGQNVTFRCDPISEHNRLYWYRQTLGQGPEFLTYFQNEAQLEKSRLLSDRFSAERPKGSFSTLEIQRTEQGDSAMYLCASSLQNRRDEKLFFGSGTQLSVL.